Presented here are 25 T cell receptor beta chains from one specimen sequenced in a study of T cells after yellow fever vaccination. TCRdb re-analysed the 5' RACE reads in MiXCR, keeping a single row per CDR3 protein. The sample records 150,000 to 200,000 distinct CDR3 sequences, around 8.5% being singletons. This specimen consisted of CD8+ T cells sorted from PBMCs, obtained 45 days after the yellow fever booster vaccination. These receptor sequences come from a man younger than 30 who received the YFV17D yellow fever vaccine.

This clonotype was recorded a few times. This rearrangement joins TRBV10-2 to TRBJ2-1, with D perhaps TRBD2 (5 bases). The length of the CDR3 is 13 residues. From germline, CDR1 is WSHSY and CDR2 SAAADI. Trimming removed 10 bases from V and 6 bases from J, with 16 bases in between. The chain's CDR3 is CATLKLVSNEQFF. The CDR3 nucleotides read TGCGCCACCCTAAAACTAGTCTCCAATGAGCAGTTCTTC.

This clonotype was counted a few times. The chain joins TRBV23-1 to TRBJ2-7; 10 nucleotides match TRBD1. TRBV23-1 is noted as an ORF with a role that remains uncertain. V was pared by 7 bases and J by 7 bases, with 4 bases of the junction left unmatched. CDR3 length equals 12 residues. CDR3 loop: CASTDRGQEQYV. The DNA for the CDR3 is TGCGCCAGCACAGACAGGGGGCAAGAGCAGTACGTC.

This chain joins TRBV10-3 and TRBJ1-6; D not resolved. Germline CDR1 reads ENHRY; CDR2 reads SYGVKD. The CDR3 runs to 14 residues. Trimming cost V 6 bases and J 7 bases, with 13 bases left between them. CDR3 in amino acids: CAISLGGGNSPLHF. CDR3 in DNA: TGTGCCATCAGCTTGGGTGGAGGCAATTCACCCCTCCACTTT.

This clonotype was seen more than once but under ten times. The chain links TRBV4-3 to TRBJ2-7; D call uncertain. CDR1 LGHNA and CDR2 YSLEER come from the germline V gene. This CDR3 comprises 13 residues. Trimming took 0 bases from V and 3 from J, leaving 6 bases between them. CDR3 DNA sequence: TGCGCCAGCAGCCAAGATAGTGACTACGAGCAGTACTTC. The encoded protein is CASSQDSDYEQYF.

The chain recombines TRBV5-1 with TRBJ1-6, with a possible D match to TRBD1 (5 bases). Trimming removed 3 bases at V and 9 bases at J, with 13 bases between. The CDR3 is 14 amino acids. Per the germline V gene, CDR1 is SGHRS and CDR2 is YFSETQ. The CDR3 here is CASSSSGGGSPLHF. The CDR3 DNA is TGCGCCAGCAGCTCCTCGGGGGGTGGTTCACCCCTCCACTTT.

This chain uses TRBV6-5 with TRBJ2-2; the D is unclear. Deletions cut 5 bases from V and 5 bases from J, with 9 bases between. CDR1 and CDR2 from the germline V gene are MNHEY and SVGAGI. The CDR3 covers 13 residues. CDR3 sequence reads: CASSTGLTGELFF. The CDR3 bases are TGTGCCAGCAGTACCGGGCTTACCGGGGAGCTGTTTTTT.

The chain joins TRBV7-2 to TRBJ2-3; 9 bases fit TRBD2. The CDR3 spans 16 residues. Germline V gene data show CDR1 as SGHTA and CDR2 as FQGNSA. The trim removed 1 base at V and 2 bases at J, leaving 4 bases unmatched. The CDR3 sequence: CASSLVAGETTDTQYF. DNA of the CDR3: TGTGCCAGCAGCTTAGTAGCGGGGGAGACCACAGATACGCAGTATTTT. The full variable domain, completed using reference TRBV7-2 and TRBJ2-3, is GAGVSQSPSNKVTEKGKDVELRCDPISGHTALYWYRQSLGQGLEFLIYFQGNSAPDKSGLPSDRFSAERTGGSVSTLTIQRTQQEDSAVYLCASSLVAGETTDTQYFGPGTRLTVL.

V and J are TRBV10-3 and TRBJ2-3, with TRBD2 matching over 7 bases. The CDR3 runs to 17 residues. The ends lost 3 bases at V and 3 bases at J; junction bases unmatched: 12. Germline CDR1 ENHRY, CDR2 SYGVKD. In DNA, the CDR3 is TGTGCCATCAGTGAACGCCGCTGGGAGGGCTGGACAGATACGCAGTATTTT. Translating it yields CAISERRWEGWTDTQYF.

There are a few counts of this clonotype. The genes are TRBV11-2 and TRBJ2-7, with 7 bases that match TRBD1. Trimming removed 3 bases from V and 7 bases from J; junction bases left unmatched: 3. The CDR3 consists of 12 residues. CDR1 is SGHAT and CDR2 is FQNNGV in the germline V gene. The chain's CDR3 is CASSLTGQEQYV. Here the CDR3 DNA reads TGTGCCAGCAGCTTGACAGGGCAGGAGCAGTACGTC.

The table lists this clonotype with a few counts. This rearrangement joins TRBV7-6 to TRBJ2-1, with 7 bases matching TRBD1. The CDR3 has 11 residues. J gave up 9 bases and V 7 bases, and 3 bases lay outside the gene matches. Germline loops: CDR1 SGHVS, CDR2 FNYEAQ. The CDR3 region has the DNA TGTGCCAGCACCTCAGGGGGTGAGCAGTTCTTC. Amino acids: CASTSGGEQFF.

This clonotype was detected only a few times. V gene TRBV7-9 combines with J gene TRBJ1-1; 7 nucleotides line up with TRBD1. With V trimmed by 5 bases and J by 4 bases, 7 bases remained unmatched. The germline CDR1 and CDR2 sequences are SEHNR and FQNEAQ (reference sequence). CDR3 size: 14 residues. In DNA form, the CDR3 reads TGTGCCAGCAGCCCAGCCGGGACAGTCACTGAAGCTTTCTTT. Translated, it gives CASSPAGTVTEAFF.

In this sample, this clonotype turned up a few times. The CDR3 here is CATSISREVNSPLHF. The CDR3, as DNA: TGTGCCACCAGCATCTCGAGGGAGGTGAATTCACCCCTCCACTTT. The chain carries TRBV15 and TRBJ1-6; D is unresolved. The CDR3 spans 15 residues. Trimming removed 4 bases at V and 7 bases at J, with 14 bases between. CDR1 is LNHNV and CDR2 is YYDKDF in the germline V gene (reference sequence).

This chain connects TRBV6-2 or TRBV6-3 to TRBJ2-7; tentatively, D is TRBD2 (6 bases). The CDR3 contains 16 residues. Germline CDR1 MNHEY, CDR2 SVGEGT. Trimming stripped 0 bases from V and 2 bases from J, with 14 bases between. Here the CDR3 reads CASSYSWDGGTYEQYF. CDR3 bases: TGTGCCAGCAGTTACTCATGGGACGGGGGAACCTACGAGCAGTACTTC.

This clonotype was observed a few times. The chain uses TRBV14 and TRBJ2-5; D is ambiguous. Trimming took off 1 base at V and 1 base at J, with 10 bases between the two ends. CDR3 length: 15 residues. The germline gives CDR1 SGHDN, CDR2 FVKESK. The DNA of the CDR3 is TGTGCCAGCAGCCAAGTGGCTGGGTTCCAAGAGACCCAGTACTTC. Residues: CASSQVAGFQETQYF.

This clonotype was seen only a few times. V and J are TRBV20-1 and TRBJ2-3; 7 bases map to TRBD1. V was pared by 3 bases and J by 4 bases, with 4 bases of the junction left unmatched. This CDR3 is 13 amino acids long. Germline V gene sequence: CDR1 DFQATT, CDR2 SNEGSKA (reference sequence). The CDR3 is CSASGRGSDTQYF. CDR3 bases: TGCAGTGCTAGCGGCAGGGGGTCAGATACGCAGTATTTT.

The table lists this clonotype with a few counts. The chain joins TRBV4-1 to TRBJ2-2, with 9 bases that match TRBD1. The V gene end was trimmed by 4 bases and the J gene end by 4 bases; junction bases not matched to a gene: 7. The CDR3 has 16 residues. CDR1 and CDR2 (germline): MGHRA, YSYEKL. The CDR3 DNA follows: TGCGCCAGCAGCCTCGGGACAGGGCGTTTCACCGGGGAGCTGTTTTTT. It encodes CASSLGTGRFTGELFF.

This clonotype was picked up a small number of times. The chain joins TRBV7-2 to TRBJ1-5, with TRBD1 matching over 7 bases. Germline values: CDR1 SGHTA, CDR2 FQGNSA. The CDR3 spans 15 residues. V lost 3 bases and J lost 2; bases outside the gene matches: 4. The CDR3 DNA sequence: TGTGCCAGCAGCTTTCAGGGGGACGGCAATCAGCCCCAGCATTTT. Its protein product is CASSFQGDGNQPQHF.

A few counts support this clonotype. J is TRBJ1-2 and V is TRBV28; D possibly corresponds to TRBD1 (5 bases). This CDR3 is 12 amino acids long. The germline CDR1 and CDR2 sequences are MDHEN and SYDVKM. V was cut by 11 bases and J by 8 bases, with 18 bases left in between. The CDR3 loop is CAGLGQGGGYTF. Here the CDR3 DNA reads TGTGCCGGACTTGGGCAGGGAGGGGGCTACACCTTC.

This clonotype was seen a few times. The CDR3 DNA is TGTGCTAGCGGGCGGGGGGGCGCGTACAATGAGCAGTTCTTC. Amino acid sequence: CASGRGGAYNEQFF. V is TRBV12-5 and J is TRBJ2-1, with 9 bases fitting TRBD2. The CDR3 has 14 amino acids. Germline values: CDR1 LGHNT, CDR2 FRNRAP. V gave up 9 bases and J gave up 4 bases; unmatched junction bases: 7.

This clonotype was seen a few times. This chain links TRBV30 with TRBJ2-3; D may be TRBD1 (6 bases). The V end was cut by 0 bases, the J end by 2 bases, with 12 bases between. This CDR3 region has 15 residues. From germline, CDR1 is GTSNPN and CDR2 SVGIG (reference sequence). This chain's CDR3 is CAWSVRTVPTDTQYF. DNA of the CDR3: TGTGCCTGGAGTGTACGGACAGTCCCCACAGATACGCAGTATTTT.

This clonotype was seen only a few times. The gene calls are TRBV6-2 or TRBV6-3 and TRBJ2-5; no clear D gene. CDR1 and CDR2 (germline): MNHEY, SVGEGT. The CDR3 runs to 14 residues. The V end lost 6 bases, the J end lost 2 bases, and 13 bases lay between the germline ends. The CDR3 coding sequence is TGTGCCAGCAGCCCACCCTCCGTACAAGAGACCCAGTACTTC. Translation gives CASSPPSVQETQYF.

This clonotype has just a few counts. The CDR3 sequence: CASSYPTYGSDTQYF. CDR3 bases: TGTGCCAGCAGTTACCCCACCTATGGGTCAGATACGCAGTATTTT. The chain carries TRBV6-6 and TRBJ2-3; D remains unclear. The germline V gene encodes CDR1 MNHNY and CDR2 SVGAGI (reference sequence). V dropped 2 bases and J dropped 4 bases, with 13 bases sitting between them. The CDR3 is 15 amino acids.

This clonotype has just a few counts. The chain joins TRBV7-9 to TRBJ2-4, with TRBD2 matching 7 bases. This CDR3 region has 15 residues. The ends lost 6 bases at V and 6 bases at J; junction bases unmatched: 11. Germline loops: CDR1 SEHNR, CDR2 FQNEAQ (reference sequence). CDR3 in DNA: TGTGCCAGCAGACCGACGGGGGAGGGATTAAACATTCAGTACTTC. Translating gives CASRPTGEGLNIQYF.

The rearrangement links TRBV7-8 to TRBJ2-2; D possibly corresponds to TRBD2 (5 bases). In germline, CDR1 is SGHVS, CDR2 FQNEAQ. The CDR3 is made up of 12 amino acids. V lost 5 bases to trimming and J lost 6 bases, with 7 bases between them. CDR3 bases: TGTGCCAGCAGCGACGGGGCCGGGGAGCTGTTTTTT. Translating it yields CASSDGAGELFF. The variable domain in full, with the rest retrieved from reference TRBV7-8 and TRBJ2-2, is GAGVSQSPRYKVAKRGQDVALRCDPISGHVSLFWYQQALGQGPEFLTYFQNEAQLDKSGLPSDRFFAERPEGSVSTLKIQRTQQEDSAVYLCASSDGAGELFFGEGSRLTVL.

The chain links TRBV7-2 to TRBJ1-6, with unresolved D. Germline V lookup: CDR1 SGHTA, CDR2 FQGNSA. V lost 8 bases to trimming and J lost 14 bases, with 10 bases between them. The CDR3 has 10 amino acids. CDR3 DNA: TGTGCCAGCGGATCCCGAACCCTCCACTTT. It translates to CASGSRTLHF.